This T cell receptor (beta chain) was recorded in a study of CD8 T cells in ankylosing spondylitis. There are a few counts of this clonotype. A single record per CDR3 protein comes from TCRdb applying MiXCR to the 5' RACE reads. Altogether under 250,000 distinct CDR3 sequences are present, roughly 32% being singletons, with the ten largest covering roughly 4.2%. Sequenced input: blood, either unsorted or a sorted T cell fraction (not recorded which). The sequence derives from a male donor with ankylosing spondylitis or in good health (not recorded which).

The DNA of the CDR3 is TGCGCCAGCAGCTTGCCAGAACGAACCTACGAGCAGTACTTC. Translated: CASSLPERTYEQYF. J is TRBJ2-7 and V is TRBV5-1; D unclear. Germline V lookup: CDR1 SGHRS, CDR2 YFSETQ. Deletions cut 1 base from V and 2 bases from J, with 10 bases between. This CDR3 spans 14 amino acids.